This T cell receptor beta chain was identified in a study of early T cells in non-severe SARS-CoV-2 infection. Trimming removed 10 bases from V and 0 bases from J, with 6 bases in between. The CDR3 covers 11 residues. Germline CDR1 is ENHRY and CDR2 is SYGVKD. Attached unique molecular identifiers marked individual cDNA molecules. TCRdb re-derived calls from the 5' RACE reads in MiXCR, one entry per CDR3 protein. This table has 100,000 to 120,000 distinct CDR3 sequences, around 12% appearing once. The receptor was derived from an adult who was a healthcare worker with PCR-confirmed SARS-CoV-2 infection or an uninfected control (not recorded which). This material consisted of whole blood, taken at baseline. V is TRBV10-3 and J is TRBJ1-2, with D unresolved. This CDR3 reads CATSANYGYTF. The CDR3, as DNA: TGTGCCACCAGCGCTAACTATGGCTACACCTTC.